This record looks at one T cell receptor beta chain sequence and its context. The sample belongs to a study of ipilimumab plus nivolumab after autologous stem cell transplantation. Study background: Typical patient got roughly 5 ipilimumab doses and 7 or 8 nivolumab doses (median). Myeloma cases were transplant-naive high-risk or relapsed within 3 years post first autologous transplant.

TCRdb's copy holds only in-frame clones and misses some; the assay was immunoSEQ multiplex PCR. The table has some 46,000 clones, about 88% seen once. Patients got ipilimumab 1 mg/kg beginning 14 to 28 days post-transplant. Patients got 3 mg/kg IV nivolumab weeks 1, 4, 7, 10, then biweekly through week 26. Germline CDR1 SGHDT, CDR2 YYEEEE. V dropped 0 bases and J dropped 9; count of bases not matched to a gene: 13. CDR3 length: 16 residues. The rearrangement joins TRBV5-6 to TRBJ1-2, with 8 bases that match TRBD1. Material: PBMCs, obtained in a trial of ipilimumab plus nivolumab as post-transplant consolidation. The sequence was obtained from a male donor with multiple myeloma. The CDR3 nucleotides read TGTGCCAGCAGCTTGGCCGTGGACAGGGTGGATTTGAGCTACACCTTC. Its translation: CASSLAVDRVDLSYTF.